The 15 T cell receptor beta chains listed next were all sequenced from one sample in a study of blood T cell repertoires in COVID-19. TCRdb's table, derived via immunoSEQ multiplex PCR, lists solely in-frame clones and lacks some. The sample holds 140,000 or so clones; roughly 89% are singletons and the top ten take 0.9% to 0.95%. Source material: peripheral blood. The receptors shown here come from a woman in her forties or fifties with acute or convalescent COVID-19.

This clone was seen more than once but under ten times. The V gene is TRBV6-5, the J gene TRBJ1-5, with D hard to call. The ends were cut back, 6 bases at V and 3 bases at J, with 12 bases in the middle. The germline gives CDR1 MNHEY, CDR2 SVGAGI. CDR3 length equals 14 residues. CDR3 sequence reads: CASRSIENNQPQHF. As DNA, the CDR3 is TGTGCCAGCAGGTCGATAGAAAACAATCAGCCCCAGCATTTT.

This clone was picked up many times. V is TRBV9 and J is TRBJ2-2; 7 bases fit TRBD1. V dropped 0 bases and J dropped 4; count of bases not matched to a gene: 6. Per the germline V gene, CDR1 is SGDLS and CDR2 is YYNGEE. CDR3 length: 16 amino acids. CDR3 DNA: TGTGCCAGCAGCGTAGGGCGGACAGGTGGCACCGGGGAGCTGTTTTTT. Translation: CASSVGRTGGTGELFF.

This clone was recorded a few times. The genes are TRBV18 and TRBJ2-1, with 13 bases identical to TRBD2. Trimming cost V 5 bases and J 10 bases; bases outside gene matches: 8. There are 15 residues in the CDR3. The germline gives CDR1 KGHSH, CDR2 LQKENI. The CDR3 here is CASSAGLAGAGEQFF. For the CDR3, the DNA is TGTGCCAGCTCAGCAGGACTAGCGGGAGCAGGAGAGCAGTTCTTC. Variable domain in full (rest from reference TRBV18 and TRBJ2-1): NAGVMQNPRHLVRRRGQEARLRCSPMKGHSHVYWYRQLPEEGLKFMVYLQKENIIDESGMPKERFSAEFPKEGPSILRIQQVVRGDSAAYFCASSAGLAGAGEQFFGPGTRLTVL.

This clone appeared a few times. The chain has TRBV13 and TRBJ2-3, with 9 bases identical to TRBD1. CDR1 and CDR2 (germline): PRHDT, FYEKMQ (reference sequence). The CDR3 is made up of 16 amino acids. J was trimmed by 2 bases and V by 4 bases; bases with no gene match: 7. This chain's CDR3 is CASSSSGTGITDTQYF. In DNA, the CDR3 is TGTGCCAGCAGCTCCTCCGGGACAGGGATCACAGATACGCAGTATTTT. The full variable domain, its missing parts supplied by reference TRBV13 and TRBJ2-3, is AAGVIQSPRHLIKEKRETATLKCYPIPRHDTVYWYQQGPGQDPQFLISFYEKMQSDKGSIPDRFSAQQFSDYHSELNMSSLELGDSALYFCASSSSGTGITDTQYFGPGTRLTVL.

V usage is TRBV5-6 and J usage is TRBJ1-2; D is unclear. The CDR3 extends over 15 amino acids. CDR1 is SGHDT and CDR2 is YYEEEE in the germline V gene. V was shortened by 0 bases and J by 0 bases, with 9 bases between the two germline ends. CDR3 amino acids: CASSLEEPANYGYTF. CDR3 DNA: TGTGCCAGCAGCTTGGAGGAGCCAGCTAACTATGGCTACACCTTC.

The V call is TRBV20-1, the J call TRBJ2-1; 7 nucleotides align to TRBD1. CDR1 is DFQATT and CDR2 is SNEGSKA in the germline V gene (reference sequence). The CDR3 loop spans 11 amino acids. V gave up 7 bases and J gave up 7 bases; unmatched junction bases: 4. The chain's CDR3 is CSESQGNEQFF. The CDR3 nucleotides are TGCAGTGAATCACAGGGGAATGAGCAGTTCTTC.

This clone is a singleton in its sample. Other nucleotide sequences from this sample produce the same CDR3. The V and J genes are TRBV5-1 and TRBJ1-1; TRBD1 aligns across 9 bases. V lost 4 bases to trimming and J lost 1 base; unmatched junction nucleotides: 2. The CDR3 is 14 residues long. CDR1 SGHRS and CDR2 YFSETQ come from the germline V gene. CDR3 residues: CASSGGQGNTEAFF. The CDR3 bases are TGCGCCAGCAGCGGGGGACAGGGGAACACTGAAGCTTTCTTT.

In this sample, this clone turned up a few times. The chain uses TRBV18 and TRBJ1-2, with 11 bases lining up with TRBD1. The J segment lost 0 bases and the V segment lost 3 bases, leaving 9 bases of the junction unmatched. The CDR3 loop spans 18 amino acids. Germline loops: CDR1 KGHSH, CDR2 LQKENI. The CDR3 protein is CASSPVGQGAGANYGYTF. The DNA for the CDR3 is TGTGCCAGCTCACCCGTCGGACAGGGGGCCGGAGCTAACTATGGCTACACCTTC.

The chain employs TRBV25-1 and TRBJ2-5; D not certain. CDR1 and CDR2 (germline): MGHDK, SYGVNS. The V end was cut by 3 bases, the J end by 1 base, with 6 bases between. The CDR3 contains 13 residues. CDR3: CASSDDFQETQYF. The CDR3 DNA is TGTGCCAGCAGTGACGACTTCCAAGAGACCCAGTACTTC.

This rearrangement joins TRBV7-7 to TRBJ2-1; 8 nucleotides line up with TRBD2. CDR1 and CDR2 from the germline V gene are SSHAT and FNYEAQ (reference sequence). The CDR3 has 16 amino acids. V lost 1 base and J lost 5; bases outside the gene matches: 7. The CDR3, as DNA: TGTGCCAGCAGCTTAGGCGGGGGACTAGGCAACAATGAGCAGTTCTTC. Its translation is CASSLGGGLGNNEQFF.

The chain links TRBV18 to TRBJ1-4; 10 nucleotides align to TRBD1. After removal of 1 base from V and 8 bases from J, the junction contained 4 bases not matched to a gene. This CDR3 comprises 15 residues. From germline, CDR1 is KGHSH and CDR2 LQKENI. The CDR3 nucleotides read TGTGCCAGCTCACCACGAGGGACAGGGGAGGAAAAACTGTTTTTT. This encodes CASSPRGTGEEKLFF.

This clone was recorded a few times. This sequence joins TRBV6-6 and TRBJ2-2; 7 bases fit TRBD2. Trimming took 5 bases from V and 2 from J; bases not matched to a gene: 11. The CDR3 covers 17 residues. Per the germline V gene, CDR1 is MNHNY and CDR2 is SVGAGI (reference sequence). The CDR3 region is CASSPPRSGVNTGELFF. The CDR3, as DNA: TGTGCCAGCAGTCCTCCTAGGAGCGGGGTTAACACCGGGGAGCTGTTTTTT.

V is TRBV28 and J is TRBJ2-7, with D maybe TRBD2 (5 bases). V was clipped by 1 base and J by 2 bases, with 9 bases between them. This CDR3 is 14 amino acids long. Germline V lookup: CDR1 MDHEN, CDR2 SYDVKM. CDR3 DNA sequence: TGTGCCAGCAGTTTATATACGGGGACCTACGAGCAGTACTTC. Translating gives CASSLYTGTYEQYF. Full variable domain (missing parts from reference TRBV28 and TRBJ2-7): DVKVTQSSRYLVKRTGEKVFLECVQDMDHENMFWYRQDPGLGLRLIYFSYDVKMKEKGDIPEGYSVSREKKERFSLILESASTNQTSMYLCASSLYTGTYEQYFGPGTRLTVT.

The chain recombines TRBV5-1 with TRBJ2-4; D might be TRBD1 (6 bases). Per the germline V gene, CDR1 is SGHRS and CDR2 is YFSETQ. This CDR3 has 14 residues. V was trimmed by 4 bases and J by 5 bases, leaving 13 bases between them. The chain's CDR3 is CASSRDMGQNIQYF. CDR3 coding DNA: TGCGCCAGCAGCCGGGACATGGGTCAAAACATTCAGTACTTC.

V and J are TRBV19 and TRBJ2-7; perhaps TRBD2 as D (6 bases). The V gene's germline CDR1 is LNHDA and CDR2 SQIVND (reference sequence). V lost 7 bases and J lost 4, with 14 bases in between. This CDR3 has 13 residues. CDR3 DNA: TGTGCCAGTAAACCGGGGGATAGGTACGAGCAGTACTTC. It translates to CASKPGDRYEQYF.